These T cell receptor beta chains were read from a single sample in a study of shared clonotypes between healthy human individuals. TCRdb keeps only in-frame clones here, not all; method: immunoSEQ multiplex PCR. The table records some 500,000 clones, less than 80% of them present only once. Specimen: PBMCs. The receptors come from a woman aged 40 to 55 in good health. Some clones in this sample may be carry-over from other donors' samples. The CDR3 runs from the conserved cysteine through the conserved F or W. The order of the fields is J gene, clone size, V gene, D gene, CDR3 protein, CDR3 DNA. The D gene is left open where the match is weak. Size tells how often a clone was seen (once, few, many) or the class of an expanded clone, and some rows leave it out.

TRBJ2-7,-,TRBV5-1,-,CASSPPFGGAGEQYF,TGCGCCAGCAGCCCCCCTTTTGGGGGAGCGGGTGAGCAGTACTTC
TRBJ2-1,-,TRBV4-2,-,CASSQSDTYNEQFF,TGTGCCAGCAGCCAATCAGACACCTACAATGAGCAGTTCTTC
TRBJ2-5,-,TRBV6-5,TRBD1,CASSYTPDRGQETQYF,TGTGCCAGCAGTTACACTCCGGACAGGGGACAAGAGACCCAGTACTTC
TRBJ2-1,-,TRBV6-1,TRBD1,CASSDPGTGGGNEQFF,TGTGCCAGCAGTGACCCCGGGACAGGGGGCGGGAATGAGCAGTTCTTC
TRBJ2-1,many,TRBV29-1,-,CSGGLRGYNEQFF,TGCAGCGGTGGCCTTAGGGGGTACAATGAGCAGTTCTTC
TRBJ1-1,-,TRBV28,TRBD1,CATRTGEPEAFF,TGTGCCACTCGGACAGGGGAGCCTGAAGCTTTCTTT
TRBJ2-3,-,TRBV2,TRBD1,CASSGQGMDTQYF,TGTGCCAGCAGCGGACAGGGAATGGATACGCAGTATTTT
TRBJ2-3,-,TRBV10-1,TRBD2,CASSSGRAAADTQYF,TGCGCCAGCAGTAGCGGGAGGGCCGCCGCAGATACGCAGTATTTT
TRBJ1-2,-,TRBV5-1,TRBD1,CASSVTGLGGYTF,TGCGCCAGCAGCGTGACAGGGTTGGGCGGCTACACCTTC
TRBJ2-1,-,TRBV9,TRBD2,CASSVSLAGTFEQFF,TGTGCCAGCAGCGTTTCTCTAGCGGGGACCTTCGAGCAGTTCTTC
TRBJ2-7,-,TRBV4-3,TRBD1,CASSPSDRDYEQYF,TGCGCCAGCAGCCCATCGGACAGGGACTACGAGCAGTACTTC
TRBJ2-7,-,TRBV18,-,CASSPQDGPYEQYF,TGTGCCAGCTCACCTCAAGACGGCCCCTACGAGCAGTACTTC
TRBJ2-7,-,TRBV29-1,TRBD2,CSVGLGLATDEQYF,TGCAGCGTTGGACTGGGACTAGCTACGGACGAGCAGTACTTC
TRBJ1-1,-,TRBV25-1,TRBD1,CASSGDRGLFTEAFF,TGTGCCAGCAGTGGGGACAGGGGGCTGTTCACTGAAGCTTTCTTT
TRBJ1-6,-,TRBV7-8,-,CASSFRDTFSPLHF,TGTGCCAGCAGCTTTCGGGACACATTTTCACCCCTCCACTTT
TRBJ2-7,-,TRBV29-1,TRBD1,CSVERGDRASYEQYF,TGCAGCGTTGAAAGAGGCGACAGGGCCTCCTACGAGCAGTACTTC